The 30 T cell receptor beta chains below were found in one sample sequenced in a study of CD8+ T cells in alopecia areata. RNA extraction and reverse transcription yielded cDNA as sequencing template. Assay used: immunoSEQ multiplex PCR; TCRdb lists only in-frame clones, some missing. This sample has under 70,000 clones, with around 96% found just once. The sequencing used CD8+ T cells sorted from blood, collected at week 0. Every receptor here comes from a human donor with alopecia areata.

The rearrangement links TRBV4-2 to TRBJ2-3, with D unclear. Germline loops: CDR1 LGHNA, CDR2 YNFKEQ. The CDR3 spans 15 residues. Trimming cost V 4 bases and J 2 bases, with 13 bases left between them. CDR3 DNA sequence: TGTGCCAGCAGCCGGACCCAATTTAACACAGATACGCAGTATTTT. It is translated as CASSRTQFNTDTQYF.

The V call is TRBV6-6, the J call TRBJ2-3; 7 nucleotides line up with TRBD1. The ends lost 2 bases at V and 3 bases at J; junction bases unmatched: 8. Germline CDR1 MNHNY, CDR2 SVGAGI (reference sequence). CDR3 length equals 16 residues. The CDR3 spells CASSYGASQGTDTQYF. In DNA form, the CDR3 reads TGTGCCAGCAGTTACGGGGCCTCACAGGGGACAGATACGCAGTATTTT.

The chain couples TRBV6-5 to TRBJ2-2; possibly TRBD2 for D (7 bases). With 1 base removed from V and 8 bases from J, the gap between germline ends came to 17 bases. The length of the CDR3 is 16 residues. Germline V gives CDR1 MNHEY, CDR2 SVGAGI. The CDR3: CASSYYAGAAPGELFF. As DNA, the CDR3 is TGTGCCAGCAGTTACTACGCGGGGGCCGCCCCGGGGGAGCTGTTTTTT.

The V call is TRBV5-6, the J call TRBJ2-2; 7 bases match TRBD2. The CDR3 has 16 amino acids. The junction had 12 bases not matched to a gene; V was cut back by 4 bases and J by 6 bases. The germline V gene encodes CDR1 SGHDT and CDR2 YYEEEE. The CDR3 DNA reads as TGTGCCAGCAGCCCGCCGGGCAGGGAGGGGTCCGGGGAGCTGTTTTTT. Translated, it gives CASSPPGREGSGELFF.

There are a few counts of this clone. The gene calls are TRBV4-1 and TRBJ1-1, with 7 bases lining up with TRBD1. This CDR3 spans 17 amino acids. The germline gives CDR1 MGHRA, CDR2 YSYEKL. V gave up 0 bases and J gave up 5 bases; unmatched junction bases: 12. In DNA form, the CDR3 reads TGCGCCAGCAGCCAAGATGGACCTATTCAGGGGGGGACTGAAGCTTTCTTT. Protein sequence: CASSQDGPIQGGTEAFF.

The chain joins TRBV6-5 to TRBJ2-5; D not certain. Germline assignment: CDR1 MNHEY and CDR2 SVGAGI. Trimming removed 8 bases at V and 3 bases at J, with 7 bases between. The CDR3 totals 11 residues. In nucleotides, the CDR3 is TGTGCCAGCTCAGGTGAAGAGACCCAGTACTTC. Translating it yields CASSGEETQYF.

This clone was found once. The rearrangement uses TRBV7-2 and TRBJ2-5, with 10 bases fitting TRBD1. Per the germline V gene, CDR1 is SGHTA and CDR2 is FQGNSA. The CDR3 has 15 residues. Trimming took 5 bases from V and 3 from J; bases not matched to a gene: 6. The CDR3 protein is CASSPWTGGKETQYF. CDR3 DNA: TGTGCCAGCAGCCCTTGGACAGGGGGTAAAGAGACCCAGTACTTC. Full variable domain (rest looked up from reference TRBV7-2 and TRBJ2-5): GAGVSQSPSNKVTEKGKDVELRCDPISGHTALYWYRQSLGQGLEFLIYFQGNSAPDKSGLPSDRFSAERTGGSVSTLTIQRTQQEDSAVYLCASSPWTGGKETQYFGPGTRLLVL.

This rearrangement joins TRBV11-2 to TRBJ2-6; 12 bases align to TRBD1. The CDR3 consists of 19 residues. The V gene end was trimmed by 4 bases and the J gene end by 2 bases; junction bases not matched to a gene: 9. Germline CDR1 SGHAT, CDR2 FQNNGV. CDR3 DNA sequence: TGTGCCAGCAGCTCCCTTTCGGGACAGGGGGCCACTGGGGCCAACGTCCTGACTTTC. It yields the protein CASSSLSGQGATGANVLTF.

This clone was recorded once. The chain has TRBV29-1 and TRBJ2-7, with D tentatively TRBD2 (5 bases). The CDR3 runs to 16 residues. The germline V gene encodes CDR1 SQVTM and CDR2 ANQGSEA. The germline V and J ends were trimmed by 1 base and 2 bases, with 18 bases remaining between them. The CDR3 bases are TGCAGCGTTGAAGCACCCGACACGGGGAACGCCTACGAGCAGTACTTC. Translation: CSVEAPDTGNAYEQYF.

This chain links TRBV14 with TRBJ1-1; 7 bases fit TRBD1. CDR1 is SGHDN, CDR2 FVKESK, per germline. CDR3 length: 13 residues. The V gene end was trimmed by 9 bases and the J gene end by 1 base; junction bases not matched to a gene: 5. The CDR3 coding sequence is TGTGCCAGTGAGGGGGCTTGGAACACTGAAGCTTTCTTT. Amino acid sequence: CASEGAWNTEAFF.

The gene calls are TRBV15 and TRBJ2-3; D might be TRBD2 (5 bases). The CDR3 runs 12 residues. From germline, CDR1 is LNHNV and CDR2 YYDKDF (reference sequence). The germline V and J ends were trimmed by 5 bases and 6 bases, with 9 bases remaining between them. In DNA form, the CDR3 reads TGTGCCACCAGCCACCCGGGGGATACGCAGTATTTT. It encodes CATSHPGDTQYF.

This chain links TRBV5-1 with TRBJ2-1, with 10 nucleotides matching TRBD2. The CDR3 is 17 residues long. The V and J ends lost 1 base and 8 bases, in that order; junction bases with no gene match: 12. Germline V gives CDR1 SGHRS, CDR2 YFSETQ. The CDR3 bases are TGCGCCAGCAGCTTGAGGGCTAGCGGGGGCCCCAGGGATGAGCAGTTCTTC. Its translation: CASSLRASGGPRDEQFF.

Written as DNA, the CDR3 is TGTGCCAGCAGCTTAGGAACACTCACTGAAGCTTTCTTT. The encoded protein is CASSLGTLTEAFF. The chain has TRBV7-6 and TRBJ1-1, with D unresolved. With 1 base removed from V and 4 bases from J, the gap between germline ends came to 7 bases. Germline CDR1 reads SGHVS; CDR2 reads FNYEAQ. This CDR3 contains 13 residues.

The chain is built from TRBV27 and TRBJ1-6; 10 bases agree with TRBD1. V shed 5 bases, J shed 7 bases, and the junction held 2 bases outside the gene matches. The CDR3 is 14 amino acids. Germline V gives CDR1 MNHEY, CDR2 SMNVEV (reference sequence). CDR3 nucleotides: TGTGCCAGCAGTCTGGGACAGGGGAATTCACCCCTCCACTTT. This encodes CASSLGQGNSPLHF.

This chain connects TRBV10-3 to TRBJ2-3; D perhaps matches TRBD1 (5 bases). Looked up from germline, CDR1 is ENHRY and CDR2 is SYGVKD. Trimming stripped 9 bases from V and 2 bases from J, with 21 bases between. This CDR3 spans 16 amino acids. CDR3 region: CAITPQGRENTDTQYF. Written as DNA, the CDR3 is TGTGCCATAACCCCTCAGGGCAGGGAAAACACAGATACGCAGTATTTT.

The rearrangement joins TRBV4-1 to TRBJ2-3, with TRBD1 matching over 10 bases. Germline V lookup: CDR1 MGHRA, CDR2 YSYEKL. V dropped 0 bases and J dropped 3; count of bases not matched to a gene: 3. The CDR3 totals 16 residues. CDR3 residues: CASSQDWDRGTDTQYF. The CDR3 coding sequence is TGCGCCAGCAGCCAAGATTGGGACAGGGGAACAGATACGCAGTATTTT.

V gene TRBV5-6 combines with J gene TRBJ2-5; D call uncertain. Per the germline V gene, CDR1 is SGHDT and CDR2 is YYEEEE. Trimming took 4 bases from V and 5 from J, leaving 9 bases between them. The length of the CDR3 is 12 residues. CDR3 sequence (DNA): TGTGCCAGCAGCCTCCTCATTGAGACCCAGTACTTC. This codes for CASSLLIETQYF.

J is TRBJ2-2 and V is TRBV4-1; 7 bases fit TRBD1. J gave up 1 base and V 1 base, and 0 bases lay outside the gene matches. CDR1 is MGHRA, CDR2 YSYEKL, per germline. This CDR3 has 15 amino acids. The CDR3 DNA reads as TGCGCCAGCAGCCAAGGGACAGGGAACACCGGGGAGCTGTTTTTT. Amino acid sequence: CASSQGTGNTGELFF.

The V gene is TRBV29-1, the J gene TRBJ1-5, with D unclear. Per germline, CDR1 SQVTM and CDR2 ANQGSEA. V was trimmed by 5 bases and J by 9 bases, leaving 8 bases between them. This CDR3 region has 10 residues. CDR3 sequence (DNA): TGCAGCGTTCCCTTTCTGCCCCAGCATTTT. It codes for CSVPFLPQHF.

CDR3 amino acids: CASSQERGAYQETQYF. The DNA for the CDR3 is TGCGCCAGCAGCCAAGAGCGGGGGGCGTACCAAGAGACCCAGTACTTC. The chain combines TRBV4-3 with TRBJ2-5; 8 bases align to TRBD2. The CDR3 contains 16 residues. The germline gives CDR1 LGHNA, CDR2 YSLEER. V lost 0 bases and J lost 0; bases outside the gene matches: 3.

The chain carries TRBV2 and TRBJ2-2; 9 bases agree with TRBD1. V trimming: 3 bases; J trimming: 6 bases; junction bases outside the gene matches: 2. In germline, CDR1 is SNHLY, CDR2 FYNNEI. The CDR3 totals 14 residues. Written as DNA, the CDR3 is TGTGCCAGCAGTGAGGGACAGGGAGCCGGGGAGCTGTTTTTT. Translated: CASSEGQGAGELFF.

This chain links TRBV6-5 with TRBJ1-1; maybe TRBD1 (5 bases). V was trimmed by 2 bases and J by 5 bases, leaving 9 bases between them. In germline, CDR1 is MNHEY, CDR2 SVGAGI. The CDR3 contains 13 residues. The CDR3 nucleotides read TGTGCCAGCAGTTACAGGCAGGGAACTGAAGCTTTCTTT. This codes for CASSYRQGTEAFF.

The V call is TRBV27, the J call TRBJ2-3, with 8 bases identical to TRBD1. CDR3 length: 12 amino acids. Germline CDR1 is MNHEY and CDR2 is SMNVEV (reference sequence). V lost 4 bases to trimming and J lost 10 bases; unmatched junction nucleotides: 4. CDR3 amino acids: CASSYGQGAQYF. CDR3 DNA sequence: TGTGCCAGCAGTTACGGACAGGGCGCGCAGTATTTT.

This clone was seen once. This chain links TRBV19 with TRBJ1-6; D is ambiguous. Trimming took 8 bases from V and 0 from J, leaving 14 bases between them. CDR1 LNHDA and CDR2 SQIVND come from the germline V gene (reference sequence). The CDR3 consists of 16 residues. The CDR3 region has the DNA TGTGCCAGTGAGGAATCCGCTAGCTCCTATAATTCACCCCTCCACTTT. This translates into CASEESASSYNSPLHF. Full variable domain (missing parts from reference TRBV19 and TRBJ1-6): DGGITQSPKYLFRKEGQNVTLSCEQNLNHDAMYWYRQDPGQGLRLIYYSQIVNDFQKGDIAEGYSVSREKKESFPLTVTSAQKNPTAFYLCASEESASSYNSPLHFGNGTRLTVT.

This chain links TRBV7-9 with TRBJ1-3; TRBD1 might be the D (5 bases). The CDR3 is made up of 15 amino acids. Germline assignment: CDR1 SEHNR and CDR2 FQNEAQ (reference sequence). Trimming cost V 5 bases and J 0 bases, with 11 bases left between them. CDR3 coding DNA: TGTGCCAGCAGCAACGGGGGACTCTCTGGAAACACCATATATTTT. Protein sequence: CASSNGGLSGNTIYF.

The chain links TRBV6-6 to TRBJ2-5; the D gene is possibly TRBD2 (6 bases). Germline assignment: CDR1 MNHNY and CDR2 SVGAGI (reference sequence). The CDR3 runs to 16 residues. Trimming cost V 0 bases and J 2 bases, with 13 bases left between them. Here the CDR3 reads CASSYSMGGLQETQYF. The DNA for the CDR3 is TGTGCCAGCAGTTACTCGATGGGCGGACTACAAGAGACCCAGTACTTC.

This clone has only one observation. CDR3: CASSPDISYEQYF. The CDR3 coding sequence is TGTGCCAGCAGTCCAGATATCTCCTACGAGCAGTACTTC. V gene TRBV6-5 combines with J gene TRBJ2-7; D not certain. This CDR3 spans 13 amino acids. V lost 5 bases and J lost 0, with 8 bases in between. Per the germline V gene, CDR1 is MNHEY and CDR2 is SVGAGI.

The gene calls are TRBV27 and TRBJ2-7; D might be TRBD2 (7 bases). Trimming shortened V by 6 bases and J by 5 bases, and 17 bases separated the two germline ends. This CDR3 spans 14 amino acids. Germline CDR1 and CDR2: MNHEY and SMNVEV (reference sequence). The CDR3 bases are TGTGCCAGCAGCCACATCGGGGGGCTTAACGAGCAGTACTTC. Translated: CASSHIGGLNEQYF.

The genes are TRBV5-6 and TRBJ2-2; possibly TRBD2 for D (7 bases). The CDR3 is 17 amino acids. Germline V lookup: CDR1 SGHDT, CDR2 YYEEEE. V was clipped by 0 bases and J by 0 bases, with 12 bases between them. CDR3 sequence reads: CASSLVRGTPNTGELFF. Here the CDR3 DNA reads TGTGCCAGCAGCTTGGTGCGGGGGACACCGAACACCGGGGAGCTGTTTTTT.

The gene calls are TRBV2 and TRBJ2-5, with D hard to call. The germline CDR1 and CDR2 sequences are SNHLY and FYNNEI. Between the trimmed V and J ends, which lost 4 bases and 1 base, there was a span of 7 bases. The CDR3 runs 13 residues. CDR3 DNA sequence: TGTGCCAGCAGTGTCGAAGCCCAAGAGACCCAGTACTTC. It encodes CASSVEAQETQYF.